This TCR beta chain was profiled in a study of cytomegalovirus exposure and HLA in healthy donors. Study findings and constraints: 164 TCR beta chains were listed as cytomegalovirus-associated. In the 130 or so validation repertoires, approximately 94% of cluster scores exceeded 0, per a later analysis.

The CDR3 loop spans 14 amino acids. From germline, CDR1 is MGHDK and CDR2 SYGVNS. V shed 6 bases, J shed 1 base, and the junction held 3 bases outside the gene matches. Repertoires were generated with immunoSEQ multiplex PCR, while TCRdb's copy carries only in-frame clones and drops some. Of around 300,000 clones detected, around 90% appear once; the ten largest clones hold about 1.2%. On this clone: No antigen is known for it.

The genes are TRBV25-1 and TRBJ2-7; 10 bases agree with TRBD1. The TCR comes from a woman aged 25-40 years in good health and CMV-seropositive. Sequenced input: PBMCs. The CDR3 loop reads CASRMGQGSYEQYF. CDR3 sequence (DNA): TGTGCCAGCAGGATGGGACAGGGGTCCTACGAGCAGTACTTC.